This T cell receptor beta chain was captured by sequencing in a study of blood T cell repertoires in COVID-19. Germline CDR1 and CDR2: MNHEY and SVGAGI. The CDR3 consists of 15 residues. V lost 2 bases, J lost 3 bases, and 4 bases stayed unmatched. TCRdb's table, derived via immunoSEQ multiplex PCR, lists solely in-frame clones and lacks some. This repertoire shows some 140,000 clones, roughly four fifths found once; its top ten account for approximately 10%. All recovered Cohort 3 donors got two negative PCRs, got clearance, or saw symptom resolution. The source of this sequence is a man aged 50 to 60 who had recovered from COVID-19. V is TRBV6-5 and J is TRBJ1-1, with 9 nucleotides matching TRBD1. What was sequenced was PBMCs or T cells enriched from blood (not recorded which). This CDR3 reads CASSYGTGWDTEAFF. CDR3 nucleotide sequence: TGTGCCAGCAGTTACGGGACAGGGTGGGACACTGAAGCTTTCTTT.